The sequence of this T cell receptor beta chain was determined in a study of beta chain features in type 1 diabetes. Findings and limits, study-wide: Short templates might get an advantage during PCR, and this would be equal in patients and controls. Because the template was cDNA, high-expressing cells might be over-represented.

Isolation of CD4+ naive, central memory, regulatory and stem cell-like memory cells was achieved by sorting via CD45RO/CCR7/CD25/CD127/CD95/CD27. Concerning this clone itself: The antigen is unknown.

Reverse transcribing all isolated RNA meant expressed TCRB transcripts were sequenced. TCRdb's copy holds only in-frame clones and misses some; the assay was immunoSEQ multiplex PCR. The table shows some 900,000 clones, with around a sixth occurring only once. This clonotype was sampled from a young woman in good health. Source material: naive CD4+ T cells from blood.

In nucleotides, the CDR3 is TGCGCCAGCAGTCGACTAGCGGAAGAGACCCAGTACTTC. This codes for CASSRLAEETQYF. This chain joins TRBV5-1 and TRBJ2-5; TRBD2 matches at 9 bases. Germline values: CDR1 SGHRS, CDR2 YFSETQ. The CDR3 contains 13 residues. V gave up 5 bases and J gave up 3 bases; unmatched junction bases: 2.